This T cell receptor beta chain derives from a study of CD8 T cells in Susac syndrome. After extraction with the RNeasy kit, 0.5 to 1 ug of the RNA was reverse transcribed using random hexamers. TCRdb passed the immunoSEQ multiplex PCR reads through MiXCR, listing each CDR3 protein once. The sample has 170,000 or so distinct CDR3 sequences; 90% to 97% are singletons. The CDR3 sequence is 14 residues long. The V and J ends lost 6 bases and 7 bases, in that order; junction bases with no gene match: 11. In germline, CDR1 is SQVTM, CDR2 ANQGSEA. Isolation of CD8+ and CD4+ T cells was performed negatively, whereas enrichment of TEMRA cells was done by FACS.

This TCR came from a human donor with Susac syndrome. The sequencing sample was made of CD4+ T cells from PBMCs. The chain combines TRBV29-1 with TRBJ2-1; TRBD2 aligns across 8 bases. The CDR3 sequence is CSVTLGLVVNEQFF. CDR3 DNA: TGCAGCGTGACCCTGGGACTAGTGGTGAATGAGCAGTTCTTC.